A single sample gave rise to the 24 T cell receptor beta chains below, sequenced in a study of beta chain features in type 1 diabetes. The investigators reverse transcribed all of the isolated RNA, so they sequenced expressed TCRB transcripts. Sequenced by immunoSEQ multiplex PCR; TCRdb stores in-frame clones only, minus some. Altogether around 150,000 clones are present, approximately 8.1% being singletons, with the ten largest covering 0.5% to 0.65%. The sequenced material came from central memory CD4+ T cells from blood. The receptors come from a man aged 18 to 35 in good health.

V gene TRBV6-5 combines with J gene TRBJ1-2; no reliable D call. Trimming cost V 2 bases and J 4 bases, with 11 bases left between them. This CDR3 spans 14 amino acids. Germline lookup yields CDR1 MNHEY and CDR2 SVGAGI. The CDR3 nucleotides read TGTGCCAGCAGTTACCGTGAGGGCTTCTATGGCTACACCTTC. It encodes CASSYREGFYGYTF.

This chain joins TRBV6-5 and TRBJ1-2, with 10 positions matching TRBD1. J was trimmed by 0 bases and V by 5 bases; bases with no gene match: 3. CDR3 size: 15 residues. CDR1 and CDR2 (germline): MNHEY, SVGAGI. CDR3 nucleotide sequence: TGTGCCAGCAGTGGGGACAGGGGTGCTAACTATGGCTACACCTTC. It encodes CASSGDRGANYGYTF.

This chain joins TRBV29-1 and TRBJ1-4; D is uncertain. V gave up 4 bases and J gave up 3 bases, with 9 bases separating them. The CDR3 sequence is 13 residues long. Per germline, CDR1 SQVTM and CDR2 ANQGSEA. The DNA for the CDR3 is TGCAGCGTTGGCGGGCAGCCTAATGAAAAACTGTTTTTT. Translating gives CSVGGQPNEKLFF.

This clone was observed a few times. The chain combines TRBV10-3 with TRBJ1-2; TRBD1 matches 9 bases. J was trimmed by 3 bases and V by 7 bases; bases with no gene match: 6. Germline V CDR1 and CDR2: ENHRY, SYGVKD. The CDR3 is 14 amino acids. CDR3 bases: TGTGCCATCACCCCGGACAGGGGCGACTATGGCTACACCTTC. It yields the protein CAITPDRGDYGYTF.

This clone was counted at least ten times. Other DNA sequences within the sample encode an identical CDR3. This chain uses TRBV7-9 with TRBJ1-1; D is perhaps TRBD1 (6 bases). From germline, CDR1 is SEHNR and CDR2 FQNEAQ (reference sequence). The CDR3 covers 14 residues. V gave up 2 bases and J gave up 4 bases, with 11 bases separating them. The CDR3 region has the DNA TGTGCCAGCAGCTTACAGGGAGGGGGCACTGAAGCTTTCTTT. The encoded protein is CASSLQGGGTEAFF.

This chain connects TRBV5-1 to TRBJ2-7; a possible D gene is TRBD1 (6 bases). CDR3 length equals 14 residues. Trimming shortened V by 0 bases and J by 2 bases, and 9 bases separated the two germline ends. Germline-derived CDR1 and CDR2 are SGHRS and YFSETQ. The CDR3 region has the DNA TGCGCCAGCAGCTTGGCCAGGGGAGCCTACGAGCAGTACTTC. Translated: CASSLARGAYEQYF.

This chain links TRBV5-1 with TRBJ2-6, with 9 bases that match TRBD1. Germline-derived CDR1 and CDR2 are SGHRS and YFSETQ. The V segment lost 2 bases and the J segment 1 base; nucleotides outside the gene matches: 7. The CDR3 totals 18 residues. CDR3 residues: CASSLQGARASGANVLTF. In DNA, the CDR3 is TGCGCCAGCAGCTTACAGGGGGCGCGGGCGTCTGGGGCCAACGTCCTGACTTTC.

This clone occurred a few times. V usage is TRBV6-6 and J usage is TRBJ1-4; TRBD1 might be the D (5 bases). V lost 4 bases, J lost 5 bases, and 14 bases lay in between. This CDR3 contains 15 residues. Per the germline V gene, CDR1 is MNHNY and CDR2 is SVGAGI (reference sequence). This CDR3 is CASSSRSGSNEKLFF. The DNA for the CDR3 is TGTGCCAGCAGTTCCCGCTCAGGGTCGAATGAAAAACTGTTTTTT.

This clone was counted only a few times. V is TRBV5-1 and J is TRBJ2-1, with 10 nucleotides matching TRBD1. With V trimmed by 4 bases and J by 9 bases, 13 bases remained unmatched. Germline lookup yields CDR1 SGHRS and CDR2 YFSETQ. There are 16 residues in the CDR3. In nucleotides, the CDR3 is TGCGCCAGCAGCCCCCCGGGACAGGGGACCCCTGCTGAGCAGTTCTTC. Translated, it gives CASSPPGQGTPAEQFF.

CDR3 in DNA: TGTGCCAGCAGTGAAGCCTGGGACAGGAATCAGCCCCAGCATTTT. As protein: CASSEAWDRNQPQHF. The rearrangement joins TRBV6-1 to TRBJ1-5; 8 bases agree with TRBD1. V shed 0 bases and J 4 bases; nucleotides not matched to a gene: 2. Per germline, CDR1 MNHNS and CDR2 SASEGT. The CDR3 covers 15 residues.

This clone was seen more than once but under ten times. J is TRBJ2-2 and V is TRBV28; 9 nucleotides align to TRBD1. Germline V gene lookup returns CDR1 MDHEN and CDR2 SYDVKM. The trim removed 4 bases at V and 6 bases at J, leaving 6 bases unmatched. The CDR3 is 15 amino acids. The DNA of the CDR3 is TGTGCCAGCAGTTCTACAGGGGGCGGACCCGGGGAGCTGTTTTTT. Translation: CASSSTGGGPGELFF.

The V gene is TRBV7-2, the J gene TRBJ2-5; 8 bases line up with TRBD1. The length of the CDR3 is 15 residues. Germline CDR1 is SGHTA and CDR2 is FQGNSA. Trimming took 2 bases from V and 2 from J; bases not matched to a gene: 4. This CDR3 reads CASSLRTGSQETQYF. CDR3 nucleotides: TGTGCCAGCAGCTTACGGACAGGGTCACAAGAGACCCAGTACTTC.

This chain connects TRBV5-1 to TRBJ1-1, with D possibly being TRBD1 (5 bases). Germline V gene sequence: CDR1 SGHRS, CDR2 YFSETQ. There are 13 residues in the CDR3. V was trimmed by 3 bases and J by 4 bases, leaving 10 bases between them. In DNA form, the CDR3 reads TGCGCCAGCAGCTCCGGACAAGGCACTGAAGCTTTCTTT. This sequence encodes CASSSGQGTEAFF.

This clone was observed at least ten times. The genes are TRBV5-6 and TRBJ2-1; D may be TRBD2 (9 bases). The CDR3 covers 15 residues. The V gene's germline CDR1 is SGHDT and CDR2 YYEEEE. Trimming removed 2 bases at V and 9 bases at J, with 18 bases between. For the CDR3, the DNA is TGTGCCAGCAGCTTTAGCCCTAGCGGGACAGGTGAGCAGTTCTTC. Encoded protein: CASSFSPSGTGEQFF.

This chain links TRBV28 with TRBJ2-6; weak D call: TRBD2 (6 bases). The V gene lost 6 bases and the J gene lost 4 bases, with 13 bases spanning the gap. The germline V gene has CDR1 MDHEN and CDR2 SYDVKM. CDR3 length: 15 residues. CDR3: CASRPGGSGANVLTF. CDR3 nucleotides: TGTGCCAGCAGGCCCGGAGGGTCCGGGGCCAACGTCCTGACTTTC.

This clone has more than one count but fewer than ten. As DNA, the CDR3 is TGTGCCAGCAGCTTTCTAGCGGGAGGGTACAATGAGCAGTTCTTC. It specifies CASSFLAGGYNEQFF. The chain uses TRBV11-2 and TRBJ2-1; 12 nucleotides line up with TRBD2. With V trimmed by 3 bases and J by 4 bases, 1 base remained unmatched. The germline V gene encodes CDR1 SGHAT and CDR2 FQNNGV. This CDR3 comprises 15 residues.

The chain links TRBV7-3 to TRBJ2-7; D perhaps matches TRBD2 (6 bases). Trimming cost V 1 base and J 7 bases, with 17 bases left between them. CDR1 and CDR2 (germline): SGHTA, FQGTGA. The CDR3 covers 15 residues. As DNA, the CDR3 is TGTGCCAGCAGCTTAAATGGTGGGGGGTCGGGGGAGCAGTACTTC. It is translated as CASSLNGGGSGEQYF.

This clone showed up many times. The CDR3 DNA reads TGTGCCAGCTCACCACCTGCAGGGGCCAAAAACATTCAGTACTTC. Amino acid sequence: CASSPPAGAKNIQYF. The V gene is TRBV18, the J gene TRBJ2-4; the D gene is possibly TRBD1 (5 bases). CDR1 and CDR2 from the germline V gene are KGHSH and LQKENI. Trimming took off 0 bases at V and 1 base at J, with 7 bases between the two ends. CDR3 length: 15 amino acids.

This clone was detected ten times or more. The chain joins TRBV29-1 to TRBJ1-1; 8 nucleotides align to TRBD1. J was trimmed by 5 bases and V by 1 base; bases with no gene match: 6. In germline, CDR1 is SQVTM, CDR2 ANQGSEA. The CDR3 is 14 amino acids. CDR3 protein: CSVEVAGGGTEAFF. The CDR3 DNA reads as TGCAGCGTTGAAGTCGCAGGGGGCGGGACTGAAGCTTTCTTT. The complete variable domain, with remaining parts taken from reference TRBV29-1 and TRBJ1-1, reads SAVISQKPSRDICQRGTSLTIQCQVDSQVTMMFWYRQQPGQSLTLIATANQGSEATYESGFVIDKFPISRPNLTFSTLTVSNMSPEDSSIYLCSVEVAGGGTEAFFGQGTRLTVV.

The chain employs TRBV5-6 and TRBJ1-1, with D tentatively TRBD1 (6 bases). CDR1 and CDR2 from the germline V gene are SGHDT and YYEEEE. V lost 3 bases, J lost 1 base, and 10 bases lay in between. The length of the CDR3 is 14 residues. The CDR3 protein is CASSWGPGNTEAFF. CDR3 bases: TGTGCCAGCAGCTGGGGGCCCGGGAACACTGAAGCTTTCTTT.

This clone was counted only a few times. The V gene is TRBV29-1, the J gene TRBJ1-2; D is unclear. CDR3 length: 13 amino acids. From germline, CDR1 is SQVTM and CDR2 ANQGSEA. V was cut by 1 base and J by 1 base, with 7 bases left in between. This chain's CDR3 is CSVEGRNNYGYTF. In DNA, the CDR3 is TGCAGCGTTGAAGGGAGGAATAACTATGGCTACACCTTC.

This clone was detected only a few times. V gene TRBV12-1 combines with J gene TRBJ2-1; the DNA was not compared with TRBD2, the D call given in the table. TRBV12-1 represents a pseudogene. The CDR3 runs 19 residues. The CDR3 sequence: CASSSRRLKERKTLDEQFF. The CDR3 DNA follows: TGTGCCAGCAGCTCCCGGCGCCTTAAGGAGCGGAAGACCCTGGATGAGCAGTTCTTC.

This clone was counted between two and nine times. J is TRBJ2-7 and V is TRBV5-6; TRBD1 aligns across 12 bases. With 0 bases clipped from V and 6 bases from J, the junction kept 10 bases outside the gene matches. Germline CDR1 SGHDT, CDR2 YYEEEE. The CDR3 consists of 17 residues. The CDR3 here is CASSLVAWGQGAGEQYF. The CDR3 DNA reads TGTGCCAGCAGCTTGGTGGCGTGGGGACAGGGGGCTGGCGAGCAGTACTTC.

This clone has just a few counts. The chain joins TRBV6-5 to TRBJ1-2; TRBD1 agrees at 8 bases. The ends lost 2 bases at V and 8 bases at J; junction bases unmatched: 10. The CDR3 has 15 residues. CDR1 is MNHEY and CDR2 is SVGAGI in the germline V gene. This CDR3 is CASSYATGALGGYTF. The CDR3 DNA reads TGTGCCAGCAGTTACGCGACAGGGGCCCTCGGAGGCTACACCTTC.